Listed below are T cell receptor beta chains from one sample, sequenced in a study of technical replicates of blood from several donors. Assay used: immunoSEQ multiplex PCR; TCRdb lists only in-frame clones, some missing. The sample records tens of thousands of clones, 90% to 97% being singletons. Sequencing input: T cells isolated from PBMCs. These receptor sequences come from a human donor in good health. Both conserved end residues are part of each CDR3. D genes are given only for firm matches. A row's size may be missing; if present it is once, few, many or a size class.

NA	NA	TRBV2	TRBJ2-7	TGTGCCACCGAACCTTTAGAACAGGAACAGCAGTACTTC	CATEPLEQEQQYF
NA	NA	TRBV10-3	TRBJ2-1	TGTGCCATCAGTGAGGAGGGAGTGAGGGATGAGCAGTTCTTC	CAISEEGVRDEQFF
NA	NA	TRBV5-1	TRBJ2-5	TGCGCCAGCAGCTACCAGTTACAAGAGACCCAGTACTTC	CASSYQLQETQYF
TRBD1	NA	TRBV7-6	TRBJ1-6	TGTGCCAGCAGCTTAGGAGTAGGGGGCTTAGATTCACCCCTCCACTTT	CASSLGVGGLDSPLHF
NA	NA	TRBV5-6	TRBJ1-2	TGTGCCAGCAGCTTTGGGGGGGAGAGCTATGGCTACACCTTC	CASSFGGESYGYTF
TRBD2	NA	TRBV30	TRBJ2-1	TGTGCCTGGCAACCCGGGACTAGCGGGGGTGAGCAGTTCTTC	CAWQPGTSGGEQFF
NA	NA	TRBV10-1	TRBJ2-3	TGCGCCAGCAGTGCATGGGGCGTCGCAGATACGCAGTATTTT	CASSAWGVADTQYF
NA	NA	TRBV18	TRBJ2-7	TGTGCCAGCTCACCAGGGGCCGCCTACGAGCAGTACTTC	CASSPGAAYEQYF
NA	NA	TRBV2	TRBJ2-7	TGTGCCAGCAGTGAGGTGAGCTCCTACGAGCAGTACTTC	CASSEVSSYEQYF
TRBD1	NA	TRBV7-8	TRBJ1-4	TGTGCCAGCAGCTTAAGGCCCGGGACAGGGAATGAAAAACTGTTTTTT	CASSLRPGTGNEKLFF
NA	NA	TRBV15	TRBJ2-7	TGTGGGGCTTACGAGCAGTACTTC	CGAYEQYF
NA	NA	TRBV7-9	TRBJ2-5	TGTGCCAGCAGCTTACTTTTCGGGGTGGGGACCCAGTACTTC	CASSLLFGVGTQYF
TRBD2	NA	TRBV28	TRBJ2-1	TGTGCCAGCAGTTTTTCGCTAGCGGGACGAGGAAGGCACAATGAGCAGTTCTTC	CASSFSLAGRGRHNEQFF
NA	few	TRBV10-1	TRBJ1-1	TGCGCCAGCAGTGAAAGGGGGACTGAAGCTTTCTTT	CASSERGTEAFF
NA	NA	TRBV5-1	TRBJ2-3	TGCGCCAGCAGTACTTGGCTAGGAGGGGCAGATACGCAGTATTTT	CASSTWLGGADTQYF
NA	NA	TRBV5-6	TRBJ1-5	TGTGCCAGCAGCCCCGGTCGGGAGGGTCAGCCCCAGCATTTT	CASSPGREGQPQHF
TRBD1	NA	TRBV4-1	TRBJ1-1	TGCGCCAGCAGCCAAGCGGTACAGGGGGTAATGAACACTGAAGCTTTCTTT	CASSQAVQGVMNTEAFF
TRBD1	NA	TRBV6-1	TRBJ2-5	TGTGCCAGCGGACAGGCGCAAGAGACCCAGTACTTC	CASGQAQETQYF
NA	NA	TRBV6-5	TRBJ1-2	TGTGCCATCCGACGGGGGGGTGCCTATGGCTACACCTTC	CAIRRGGAYGYTF
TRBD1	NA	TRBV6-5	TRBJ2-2	TGTGCCAGCAGTTGGGGACAGGGTCGCTCCGGGGAGCTGTTTTTT	CASSWGQGRSGELFF
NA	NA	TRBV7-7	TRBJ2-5	TGTGCTAGCAGCTTAGACGGGGGTGCCCAGTACTTC	CASSLDGGAQYF
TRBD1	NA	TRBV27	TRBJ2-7	TGTGCCAGCAGTTTTCTCGAGGACAGGGGAACCTACGAGCAGTACTTC	CASSFLEDRGTYEQYF
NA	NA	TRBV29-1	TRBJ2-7	TGCAGCGTCCGGCAGGGGATGTACGAGCAGTACTTC	CSVRQGMYEQYF
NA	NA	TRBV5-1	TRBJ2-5	TGCGCCAGCAGCCCGACAGGAGAAGAGACCCAGTACTTC	CASSPTGEETQYF
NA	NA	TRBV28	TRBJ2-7	TGTGCCAGCAGTTTATCCCCTACCACCTACGAGCAGTACTTC	CASSLSPTTYEQYF
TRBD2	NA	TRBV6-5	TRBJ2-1	TGTGCCAGCAGTTCCCCGGCTAGCGGACACAATGAGCAGTTCTTC	CASSSPASGHNEQFF
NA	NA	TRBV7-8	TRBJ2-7	TGTGCCAGCAGCTTAGCGGAAACGACTGCGGGATACGAGCAGTACTTC	CASSLAETTAGYEQYF
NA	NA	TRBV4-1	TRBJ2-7	TGCGCCAGCAGCCAAGAATCCGGGCCAGGGTGGGGTAAGGAGCAGTACTTC	CASSQESGPGWGKEQYF
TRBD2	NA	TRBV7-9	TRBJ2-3	TGTGCCAGCACCTACATCTCGCGGGAGGGATCGGTAGATACGCAGTATTTT	CASTYISREGSVDTQYF
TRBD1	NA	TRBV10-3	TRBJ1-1	TGTGCCATCAGCGACAGGGAAGTGGTGAGGACTGAAGCTTTCTTT	CAISDREVVRTEAFF
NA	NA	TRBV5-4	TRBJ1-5	TGTGCCAGCAGCTTGGCTGGCAGGAATCAGCCCCAGCATTTT	CASSLAGRNQPQHF
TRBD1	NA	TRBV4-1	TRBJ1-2	TGCGCCAGCAGCCAAACAGGGGTGGTTCTAGTAGGCTACACCTTC	CASSQTGVVLVGYTF
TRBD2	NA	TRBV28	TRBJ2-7	TGTGCCAGCAGTCCACTGGGACTAGCGGGTCCCTCCTACGAGCAGTACTTC	CASSPLGLAGPSYEQYF
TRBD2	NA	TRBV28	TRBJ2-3	TGTGCCAGCAACCTTAGGGTACTAGCGGGAGGCTACACAGATACGCAGTATTTT	CASNLRVLAGGYTDTQYF
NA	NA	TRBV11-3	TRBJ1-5	TGTGCCAGCCCGGGGGGTAGCAATCAGCCCCAGCATTTT	CASPGGSNQPQHF
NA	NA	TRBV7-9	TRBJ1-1	TGTGCCAGCAGCTTAGACTCCGCGGGGACTGAAGCTTTCTTT	CASSLDSAGTEAFF
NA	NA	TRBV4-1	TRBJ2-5	TGCGCCAGCAGCCGAGGTCAAGTAGAGACCCAGTACTTC	CASSRGQVETQYF
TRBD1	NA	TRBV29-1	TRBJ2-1	TGCAGCGTGAACCCATTGCAGGGGGCCTACAATGAGCAGTTCTTC	CSVNPLQGAYNEQFF
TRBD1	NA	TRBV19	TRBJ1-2	TGTGCCAGTAGTAACACAGGGGGCTCAGCGAATGGCTACACCTTC	CASSNTGGSANGYTF
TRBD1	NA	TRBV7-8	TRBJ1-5	TGTGCCAGCAGCACACACCTGGGGACAGGGAATGTGAAAAGCAATCAGCCCCAGCATTTT	CASSTHLGTGNVKSNQPQHF
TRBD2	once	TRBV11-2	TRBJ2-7	TGTGCCAGCAGGGCCGCTAGCGGGGCAACCTACGAGCAGTACTTC	CASRAASGATYEQYF